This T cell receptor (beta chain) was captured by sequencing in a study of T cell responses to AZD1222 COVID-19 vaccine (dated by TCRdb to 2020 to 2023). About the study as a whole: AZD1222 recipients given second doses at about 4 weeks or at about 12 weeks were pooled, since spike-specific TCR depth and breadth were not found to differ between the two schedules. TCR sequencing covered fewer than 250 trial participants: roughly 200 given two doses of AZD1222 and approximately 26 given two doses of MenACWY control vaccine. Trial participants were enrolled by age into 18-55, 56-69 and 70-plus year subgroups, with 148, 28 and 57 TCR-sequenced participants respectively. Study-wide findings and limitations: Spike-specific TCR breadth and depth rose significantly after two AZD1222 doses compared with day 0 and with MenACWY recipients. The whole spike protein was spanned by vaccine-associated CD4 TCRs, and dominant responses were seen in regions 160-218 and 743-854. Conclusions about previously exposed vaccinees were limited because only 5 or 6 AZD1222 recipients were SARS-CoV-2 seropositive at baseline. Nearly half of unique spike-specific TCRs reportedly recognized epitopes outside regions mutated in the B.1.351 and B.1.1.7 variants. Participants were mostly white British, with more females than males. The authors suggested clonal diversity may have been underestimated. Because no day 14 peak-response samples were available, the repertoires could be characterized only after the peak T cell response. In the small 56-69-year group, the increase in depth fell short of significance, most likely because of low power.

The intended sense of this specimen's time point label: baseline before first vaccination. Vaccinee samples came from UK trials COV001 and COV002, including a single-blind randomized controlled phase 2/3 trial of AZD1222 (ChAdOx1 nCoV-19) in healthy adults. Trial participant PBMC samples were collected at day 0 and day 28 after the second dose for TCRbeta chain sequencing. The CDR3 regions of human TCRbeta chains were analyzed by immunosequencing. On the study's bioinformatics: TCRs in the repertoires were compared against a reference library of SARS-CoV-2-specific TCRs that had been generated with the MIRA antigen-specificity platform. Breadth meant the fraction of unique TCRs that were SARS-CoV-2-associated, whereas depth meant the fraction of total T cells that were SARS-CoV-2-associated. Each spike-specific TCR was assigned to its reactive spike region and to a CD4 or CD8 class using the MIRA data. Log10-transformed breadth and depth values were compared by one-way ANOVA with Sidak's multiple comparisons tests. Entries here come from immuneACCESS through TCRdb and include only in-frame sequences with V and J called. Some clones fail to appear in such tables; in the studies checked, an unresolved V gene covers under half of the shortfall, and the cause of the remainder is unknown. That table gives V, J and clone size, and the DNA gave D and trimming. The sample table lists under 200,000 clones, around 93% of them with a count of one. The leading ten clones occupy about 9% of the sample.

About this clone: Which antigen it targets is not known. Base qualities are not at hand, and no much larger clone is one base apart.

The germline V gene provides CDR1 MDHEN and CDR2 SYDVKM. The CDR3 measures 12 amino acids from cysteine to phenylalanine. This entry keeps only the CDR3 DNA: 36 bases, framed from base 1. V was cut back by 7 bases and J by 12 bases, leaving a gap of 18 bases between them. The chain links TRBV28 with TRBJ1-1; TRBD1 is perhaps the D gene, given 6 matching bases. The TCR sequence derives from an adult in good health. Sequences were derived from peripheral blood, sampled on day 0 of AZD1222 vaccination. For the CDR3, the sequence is CASTPEGGLTFF. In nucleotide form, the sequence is TGTGCCAGCACCCCGGAGGGGGGGTTAACTTTCTTT.